The 23 T cell receptor beta chains presented below share a single source sample, sequenced in a study of control samples from healthy donors and cancer patients. Assay used: immunoSEQ multiplex PCR; TCRdb lists only in-frame clones, some missing. Among over 85,000 clones listed, approximately 84% were seen once. Specimen: PBMCs. These receptors all come from a man in his 70s with lung cancer.

This clone has just one count. The rearrangement uses TRBV5-8 and TRBJ1-2; 7 nucleotides align to TRBD1. This CDR3 spans 15 amino acids. Looked up from germline, CDR1 is SGHTS and CDR2 is YDEGEE. The V segment lost 4 bases and the J segment 3 bases; nucleotides outside the gene matches: 9. Here the CDR3 reads CASSRKGARDYGYTF. The CDR3 DNA reads as TGTGCCAGCAGCCGGAAGGGGGCGCGGGACTATGGCTACACCTTC.

V gene TRBV11-2 combines with J gene TRBJ1-1; D perhaps matches TRBD1 (5 bases). The germline V gene has CDR1 SGHAT and CDR2 FQNNGV. V dropped 1 base and J dropped 2 bases, with 17 bases sitting between them. This CDR3 comprises 17 residues. The CDR3 sequence is CASSLGRQGRENTEAFF. CDR3 nucleotides: TGTGCCAGCAGCTTAGGCCGTCAGGGCCGAGAAAACACTGAAGCTTTCTTT.

The rearrangement joins TRBV5-1 to TRBJ2-1; 12 nucleotides align to TRBD2. CDR1 and CDR2 from the germline V gene are SGHRS and YFSETQ. Trimming cost V 4 bases and J 6 bases; bases outside gene matches: 5. The CDR3 has 15 amino acids. CDR3 DNA: TGCGCCAGCAGCACCCTAGCGGGGGGGACCAATGAGCAGTTCTTC. Residues: CASSTLAGGTNEQFF.

The chain is built from TRBV18 and TRBJ1-3; maybe TRBD1 (5 bases). CDR3 size: 18 residues. Germline CDR1 is KGHSH and CDR2 is LQKENI. V was trimmed by 5 bases and J by 0 bases, leaving 20 bases between them. The CDR3 reads CASSTPTATEISGNTIYF. In DNA form, the CDR3 reads TGTGCCAGCTCAACGCCGACAGCTACCGAAATCTCTGGAAACACCATATATTTT.

The chain joins TRBV6-1 to TRBJ1-4, with 7 bases aligning to TRBD1. The V and J ends lost 3 bases and 7 bases, in that order; junction bases with no gene match: 8. The CDR3 has 15 amino acids. The germline V gene encodes CDR1 MNHNS and CDR2 SASEGT. CDR3 in amino acids: CASSDDRAPGEKLFF. CDR3 bases: TGTGCCAGCAGTGACGACAGGGCCCCTGGTGAAAAACTGTTTTTT.

In this sample, this clone turned up once. The rearrangement uses TRBV2 and TRBJ2-1, with a tentative D call TRBD1 (6 bases). The V gene's germline CDR1 is SNHLY and CDR2 FYNNEI. V was trimmed by 7 bases and J by 6 bases, leaving 19 bases between them. The CDR3 has 15 residues. DNA for the CDR3: TGTGCCAGCACGGCGGACAGAGCCGTCGGCAATGAGCAGTTCTTC. Translating it yields CASTADRAVGNEQFF.

This clone was seen a few times. V is TRBV7-3 and J is TRBJ1-2; possibly TRBD1 for D (6 bases). V shed 1 base and J shed 6 bases, with 9 bases lying between them. Germline V gene lookup returns CDR1 SGHTA and CDR2 FQGTGA. This CDR3 spans 13 amino acids. This CDR3 reads CASSLIQGHGYTF. CDR3 nucleotides: TGTGCCAGCAGCTTAATACAGGGCCATGGCTACACCTTC. Together with reference TRBV7-3 and TRBJ1-2, the CDR3 gives the full variable domain: GAGVSQTPSNKVTEKGKYVELRCDPISGHTALYWYRQSLGQGPEFLIYFQGTGAADDSGLPNDRFFAVRPEGSVSTLKIQRTERGDSAVYLCASSLIQGHGYTFGSGTRLTVV.

The chain combines TRBV27 with TRBJ2-7; TRBD1 aligns across 8 bases. CDR1 and CDR2 from the germline V gene are MNHEY and SMNVEV (reference sequence). Trimming at V came to 6 bases and at J to 4 bases, leaving 2 bases not matched to a gene. CDR3 length: 12 amino acids. CDR3 coding DNA: TGTGCCAGCAGGGGACAGGAATACGAGCAGTACTTC. Encoded protein: CASRGQEYEQYF.

The chain carries TRBV19 and TRBJ1-2; 9 nucleotides line up with TRBD1. The CDR3 length is 16 residues. CDR1 LNHDA and CDR2 SQIVND come from the germline V gene (reference sequence). V shed 4 bases, J shed 4 bases, and the junction held 10 bases outside the gene matches. The CDR3 sequence: CASSKPGQGNGYGYTF. The DNA of the CDR3 is TGTGCCAGTAGTAAACCGGGACAGGGCAATGGCTATGGCTACACCTTC.

V and J are TRBV5-1 and TRBJ1-6; the D is unclear. CDR1 is SGHRS and CDR2 is YFSETQ in the germline V gene. The CDR3 contains 14 residues. Trimming stripped 0 bases from V and 7 bases from J, with 8 bases between. In DNA, the CDR3 is TGCGCCAGCAGCTTGGGGCAGCCCAATTCACCCCTCCACTTT. As protein: CASSLGQPNSPLHF. The full variable domain, in which reference TRBV5-1 and TRBJ1-6 provide the parts outside the CDR3, is KAGVTQTPRYLIKTRGQQVTLSCSPISGHRSVSWYQQTPGQGLQFLFEYFSETQRNKGNFPGRFSGRQFSNSRSEMNVSTLELGDSALYLCASSLGQPNSPLHFGNGTRLTVT.

The rearrangement uses TRBV19 and TRBJ1-1; D unclear. V was pared by 1 base and J by 1 base, with 10 bases between. Germline CDR1 reads LNHDA; CDR2 reads SQIVND (reference sequence). The CDR3 totals 15 residues. The CDR3 spells CASSIVGSGNTEAFF. The CDR3 DNA sequence: TGTGCCAGTAGTATAGTAGGTTCGGGGAACACTGAAGCTTTCTTT.

This clone was counted between two and nine times. This chain joins TRBV19 and TRBJ1-5; 7 bases agree with TRBD1. The CDR3 spans 14 residues. Germline V gene sequence: CDR1 LNHDA, CDR2 SQIVND (reference sequence). After removal of 7 bases from V and 1 base from J, the junction contained 4 bases not matched to a gene. CDR3 residues: CASTATGSNQPQHF. In DNA form, the CDR3 reads TGTGCCAGTACCGCGACAGGGAGCAATCAGCCCCAGCATTTT. Variable domain in full (rest from reference TRBV19 and TRBJ1-5): DGGITQSPKYLFRKEGQNVTLSCEQNLNHDAMYWYRQDPGQGLRLIYYSQIVNDFQKGDIAEGYSVSREKKESFPLTVTSAQKNPTAFYLCASTATGSNQPQHFGDGTRLSIL.

The chain recombines TRBV7-9 with TRBJ2-3, with 8 bases that match TRBD2. From germline, CDR1 is SEHNR and CDR2 FQNEAQ (reference sequence). The trim removed 5 bases at V and 4 bases at J, leaving 8 bases unmatched. The CDR3 consists of 15 residues. This chain's CDR3 is CASSLGSGGSDTQYF. In DNA form, the CDR3 reads TGTGCCAGCAGCCTGGGGAGCGGGGGTTCAGATACGCAGTATTTT. Combining the CDR3 with reference TRBV7-9 and TRBJ2-3 gives the whole variable domain DTGVSQNPRHKITKRGQNVTFRCDPISEHNRLYWYRQTLGQGPEFLTYFQNEAQLEKSRLLSDRFSAERPKGSFSTLEIQRTEQGDSAMYLCASSLGSGGSDTQYFGPGTRLTVL.

About this clone itself: The same CDR3 can be traced to other DNA sequences in this sample. The J gene is TRBJ1-1, the V gene TRBV3-1 (or the pseudogene TRBV3-2); 11 bases are a match to TRBD1. Germline lookup yields CDR1 LGHDT and CDR2 YNNKEL (reference sequence). The CDR3 extends over 15 amino acids. The ends lost 4 bases at V and 4 bases at J; junction bases unmatched: 5. DNA for the CDR3: TGTGCCAGCAGCCGGAAGGGACAGGGGGGCACTGAAGCTTTCTTT. As protein: CASSRKGQGGTEAFF.

This chain connects TRBV11-2 to TRBJ1-2; D remains unclear. CDR3 size: 16 residues. Between the trimmed V and J ends, which lost 4 bases and 1 base, there was a span of 16 bases. From germline, CDR1 is SGHAT and CDR2 FQNNGV. The CDR3 loop is CASSSAGRLDNYGYTF. The CDR3 DNA is TGTGCCAGCAGCTCCGCGGGGAGGCTTGATAACTATGGCTACACCTTC.

The CDR3 DNA is TGTGCCAGCAGCCCACGTCGGAGCGGGGGGCCCTACGAGCAGTACTTC. It translates to CASSPRRSGGPYEQYF. The chain has TRBV7-2 and TRBJ2-7; 9 bases map to TRBD2. From germline, CDR1 is SGHTA and CDR2 FQGNSA. The CDR3 spans 16 residues. V was clipped by 5 bases and J by 2 bases; unmatched bases: 10.

The chain couples TRBV9 to TRBJ2-7, with 15 bases matching TRBD2. Trimming removed 4 bases from V and 5 bases from J; junction bases left unmatched: 4. Germline loops: CDR1 SGDLS, CDR2 YYNGEE. The CDR3 contains 15 residues. The CDR3 nucleotides are TGTGCCAGCAGCCTCGGGACTAGCGGGGGGCACGAGCAGTACTTC. Protein product: CASSLGTSGGHEQYF.

The DNA for the CDR3 is TGCGCCAGCAGTGAGAACAGGGTACGCGAGCAGTACTTC. It yields the protein CASSENRVREQYF. This sequence joins TRBV10-2 and TRBJ2-7; tentative D call: TRBD1 (6 bases). Deletions cut 2 bases from V and 6 bases from J, with 11 bases between. CDR3 size: 13 residues. The germline gives CDR1 WSHSY, CDR2 SAAADI.

V and J are TRBV5-1 and TRBJ1-4; 8 nucleotides match TRBD1. The CDR3 extends over 15 amino acids. The junction had 6 bases not matched to a gene; V was cut back by 4 bases and J by 4 bases. Germline values: CDR1 SGHRS, CDR2 YFSETQ. The CDR3 nucleotides are TGCGCCAGCAGCGACCGGACAGGGTATAATGAAAAACTGTTTTTT. This sequence encodes CASSDRTGYNEKLFF. Full variable domain (outside the CDR3, taken from reference TRBV5-1 and TRBJ1-4): KAGVTQTPRYLIKTRGQQVTLSCSPISGHRSVSWYQQTPGQGLQFLFEYFSETQRNKGNFPGRFSGRQFSNSRSEMNVSTLELGDSALYLCASSDRTGYNEKLFFGSGTQLSVL.

J is TRBJ1-3 and V is TRBV5-1; D gene uncertain. The germline V gene has CDR1 SGHRS and CDR2 YFSETQ. CDR3 length: 17 residues. V lost 0 bases, J lost 0 bases, and 13 bases lay in between. The CDR3 protein is CASSLAKGPNSGNTIYF. Here the CDR3 DNA reads TGCGCCAGCAGCTTGGCGAAAGGGCCTAACTCTGGAAACACCATATATTTT.

J is TRBJ1-3 and V is TRBV11-2, with 7 bases fitting TRBD1. Germline V gene data show CDR1 as SGHAT and CDR2 as FQNNGV. Trimming removed 4 bases from V and 1 base from J; junction bases left unmatched: 1. The CDR3 spans 14 residues. CDR3 amino acids: CASSSTGSGNTIYF. The CDR3, as DNA: TGTGCCAGCAGCTCGACAGGGTCTGGAAACACCATATATTTT.

The chain joins TRBV7-3 to TRBJ2-3; possible D gene TRBD1, 6 bases. The CDR3 is 17 residues long. V was cut by 3 bases and J by 3 bases, with 19 bases left in between. Germline CDR1 and CDR2: SGHTA and FQGTGA. Written as DNA, the CDR3 is TGTGCCAGCAGCTTGGACAGCCACCCTTCTAGGACAGATACGCAGTATTTT. Translation: CASSLDSHPSRTDTQYF.

The rearrangement uses TRBV19 and TRBJ2-1; 8 bases agree with TRBD1. CDR3 size: 14 residues. Trimming at V came to 3 bases and at J to 13 bases, leaving 11 bases not matched to a gene. From germline, CDR1 is LNHDA and CDR2 SQIVND (reference sequence). In nucleotides, the CDR3 is TGTGCCAGTAGTATCTCCGGGACAGGTAGTTTCCAGTTCTTC. This encodes CASSISGTGSFQFF.